Shown below are 2 T cell receptor beta chains from a single sample sequenced in a study of blood T cell repertoires in COVID-19. The table came from immunoSEQ multiplex PCR; TCRdb's copy has only in-frame clones and leaves some out. Of fewer than 200,000 clones listed, more than 60% are singletons. The material sequenced was peripheral blood. These receptors originate from a man between 70 and 80 years old with acute or convalescent COVID-19.

This clone has a single count. This chain joins TRBV7-9 and TRBJ1-2; 8 bases align to TRBD1. Germline lookup yields CDR1 SEHNR and CDR2 FQNEAQ (reference sequence). V dropped 4 bases and J dropped 6; count of bases not matched to a gene: 1. The CDR3 length is 12 residues. The CDR3 bases are TGTGCCAGCAGCTGGGACAGGAATGGCTACACCTTC. Protein: CASSWDRNGYTF.

V and J are TRBV11-2 and TRBJ1-1, with D perhaps matching TRBD1 (5 bases). Germline V gives CDR1 SGHAT, CDR2 FQNNGV. This CDR3 has 16 amino acids. Trimming stripped 2 bases from V and 0 bases from J, with 13 bases between. CDR3 in amino acids: CASSLRFGQMNTEAFF. CDR3 DNA: TGTGCCAGCAGCTTAAGGTTCGGACAAATGAACACTGAAGCTTTCTTT.